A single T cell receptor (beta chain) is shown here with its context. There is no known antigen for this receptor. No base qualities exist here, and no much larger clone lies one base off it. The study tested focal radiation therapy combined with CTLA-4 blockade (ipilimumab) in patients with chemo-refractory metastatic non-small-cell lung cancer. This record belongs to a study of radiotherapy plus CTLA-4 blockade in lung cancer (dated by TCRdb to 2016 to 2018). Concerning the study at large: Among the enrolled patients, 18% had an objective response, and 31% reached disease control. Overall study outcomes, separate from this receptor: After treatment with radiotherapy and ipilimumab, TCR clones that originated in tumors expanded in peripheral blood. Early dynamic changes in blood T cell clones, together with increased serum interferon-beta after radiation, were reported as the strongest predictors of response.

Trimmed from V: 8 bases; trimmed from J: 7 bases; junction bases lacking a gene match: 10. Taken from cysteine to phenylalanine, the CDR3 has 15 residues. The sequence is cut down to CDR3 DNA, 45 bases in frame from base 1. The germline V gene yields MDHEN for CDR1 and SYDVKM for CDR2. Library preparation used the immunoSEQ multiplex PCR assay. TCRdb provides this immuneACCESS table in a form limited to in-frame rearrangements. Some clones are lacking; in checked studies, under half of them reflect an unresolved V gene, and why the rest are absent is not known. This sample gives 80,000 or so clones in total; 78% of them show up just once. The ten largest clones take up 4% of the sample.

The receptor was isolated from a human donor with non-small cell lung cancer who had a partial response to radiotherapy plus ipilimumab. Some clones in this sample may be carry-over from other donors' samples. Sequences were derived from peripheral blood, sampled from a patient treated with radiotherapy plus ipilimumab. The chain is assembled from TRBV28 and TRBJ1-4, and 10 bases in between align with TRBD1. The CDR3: CASGRTGGWGEKLFF. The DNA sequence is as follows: TGTGCCAGCGGACGGACAGGGGGATGGGGTGAAAAACTGTTTTTT.